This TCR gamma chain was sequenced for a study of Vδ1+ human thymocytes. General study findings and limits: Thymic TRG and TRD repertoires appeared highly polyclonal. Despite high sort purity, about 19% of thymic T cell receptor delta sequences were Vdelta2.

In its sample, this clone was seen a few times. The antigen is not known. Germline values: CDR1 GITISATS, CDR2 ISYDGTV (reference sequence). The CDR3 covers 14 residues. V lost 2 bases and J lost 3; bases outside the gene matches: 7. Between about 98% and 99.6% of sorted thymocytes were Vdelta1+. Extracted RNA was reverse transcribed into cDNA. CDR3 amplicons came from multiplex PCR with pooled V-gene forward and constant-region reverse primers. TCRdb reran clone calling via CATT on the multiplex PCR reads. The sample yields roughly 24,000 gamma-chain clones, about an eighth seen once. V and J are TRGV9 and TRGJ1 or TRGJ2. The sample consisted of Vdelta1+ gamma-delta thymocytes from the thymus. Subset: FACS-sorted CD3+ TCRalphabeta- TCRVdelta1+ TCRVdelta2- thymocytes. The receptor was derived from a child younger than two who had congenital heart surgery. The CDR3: CALWEAYPYYKKLF. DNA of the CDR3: TGTGCCTTGTGGGAGGCTTACCCTTATTATAAGAAACTCTTT.